This TCR beta chain emerged from a study of blood T cell repertoires in COVID-19. Study-level background: Whether acute or convalescent, the COVID-19 samples came from the United States, Italy and Spain. In each case, the material was cDNA or gDNA derived from T cells, B-cell-depleted T cells, or PBMCs.

Original processing methods: Cell counts per sample came from amplifying reference gene primers. Data came from immunoSEQ multiplex PCR; TCRdb stores just in-frame clones and leaves some out. V, J and clone size reflect that table, while D and trimming were determined from the DNA. The sample consists of around 210,000 clones, about 86% of them appearing once. V lost 4 bases and J 0 bases, leaving 15 bases between the germline ends. Looked up from germline, CDR1 is SNHLY and CDR2 is FYNNEI. This CDR3 is 16 amino acids long. Sequences were obtained from peripheral blood. This clonotype was obtained from a young man with active or convalescent COVID-19. V usage is TRBV2 and J usage is TRBJ1-1; D is perhaps TRBD1 (6 bases). CDR3: CASSGPPGTLNTEAFF. The CDR3 coding sequence is TGTGCCAGCAGTGGTCCCCCCGGGACATTGAACACTGAAGCTTTCTTT.